One T cell receptor beta chain is described in this entry. Its antigen is still unknown. This sample stems from a study of cytomegalovirus exposure and HLA in healthy donors. Notes on the study in general: Analysis performed later found under 20,000 TCR beta sequences associated with HLA alleles at 0.05 false discovery rate.

V was pared by 4 bases and J by 2 bases, with 10 bases between. Germline V gene lookup returns CDR1 SGDLS and CDR2 YYNGEE. The CDR3 runs 14 residues. Primers included in the PCR were 60 Vbeta and 13 Jbeta primers. Authors' processing steps: The count from a later analysis was 70 million to 85 million unique TCR beta chains, some 10 million of them shared. Repertoires were generated with immunoSEQ multiplex PCR, while TCRdb's copy carries only in-frame clones and drops some. The DNA gave D and trimming, while V, J and clone size come from that table. This table holds 30,000 to 40,000 clones. This chain links TRBV9 with TRBJ1-3; the D is unclear. Sequences were obtained from PBMCs. The clonotype was recovered from a man between 40 and 49 years old in good health and CMV-seropositive. For the CDR3, the DNA is TGTGCCAGCAGCCCAGCGGGAGCTGGAAACACCATATATTTT. Protein product: CASSPAGAGNTIYF.